This TCR beta chain emerged from a study of tumor and adjacent non-tumor tissue in lung cancer. Note on this clonotype: The antigen remains unidentified.

Study-wide results and caveats: TCR diversity was significantly greater in tumor than normal lung tissue. In normal lung, the top 100 clones were significantly more dominant than in tumor.

No cell sorting was done before RNA was extracted from the tissue. Chemotherapy-naive patients with new lung cancer underwent thoracic surgery in China, August–late 2014. TCRbeta libraries were built with three rounds of nested PCR, modified from ARM-PCR. TCRdb reanalysed the multiplex PCR reads using MiXCR and keeps one entry per CDR3 protein. The repertoire holds 100,000 to 150,000 distinct CDR3 sequences, with roughly 64% as singletons. This CDR3 has 15 residues. The V end was cut by 6 bases, the J end by 12 bases, with 30 bases between. Germline values: CDR1 SQVTM, CDR2 ANQGSEA. This sequence originates from a young man with non-small cell lung cancer. The chain recombines TRBV29-1 with TRBJ2-7; D assignment may be TRBD1 or TRBD2 (5 bases each). Sequenced: lung tumor tissue. For the CDR3, the DNA is TGCAGCGTCCTGATGGGGGAGAGGGGCTCCTACAAGCGGTACTTC. Translated, it gives CSVLMGERGSYKRYF.